What follows are 32 T cell receptor beta chains derived from one specimen sequenced in a study of T cell responses to AZD1222 COVID-19 vaccine. Assay used: immunoSEQ multiplex PCR; TCRdb lists only in-frame clones, some missing. The sample has about 120,000 clones, around 93% seen once. The input for sequencing was peripheral blood, taken on day 0 of AZD1222 vaccination. Receptor source: an adult in good health.

V is TRBV19 and J is TRBJ1-1; D gene unclear. Trimming stripped 7 bases from V and 1 base from J, with 13 bases between. Per the germline V gene, CDR1 is LNHDA and CDR2 is SQIVND (reference sequence). This CDR3 has 14 amino acids. The CDR3 region is CASIDDPGNTEAFF. The CDR3 DNA follows: TGTGCCAGTATTGATGACCCTGGGAACACTGAAGCTTTCTTT.

This clone was seen once. This chain uses TRBV29-1 with TRBJ1-1; the D gene is possibly TRBD1 (6 bases). The CDR3 totals 13 residues. The germline V gene encodes CDR1 SQVTM and CDR2 ANQGSEA. V was trimmed by 3 bases and J by 3 bases, leaving 11 bases between them. The CDR3 DNA is TGCAGCGTTGATGGGGGGGCGGACACTGAAGCTTTCTTT. It yields the protein CSVDGGADTEAFF.

The chain joins TRBV6-5 to TRBJ1-1, with a possible D match to TRBD1 (5 bases). Trimming shortened V by 2 bases and J by 6 bases, and 19 bases separated the two germline ends. Germline lookup yields CDR1 MNHEY and CDR2 SVGAGI. CDR3 length equals 16 residues. Here the CDR3 DNA reads TGTGCCAGCAGTTACGGCCTTTCTGGGGCGAGGTCTGAAGCTTTCTTT. It codes for CASSYGLSGARSEAFF.

This clone was recorded once. The CDR3 DNA reads as TGTGCCAGCAGCCTACGCCAGGGTCCATTGGATGAGCAGTTCTTC. Its translation: CASSLRQGPLDEQFF. The V and J genes are TRBV7-9 and TRBJ2-1; TRBD1 is a possible D gene (5 bases). V was shortened by 5 bases and J by 8 bases, with 19 bases between the two germline ends. The CDR3 is made up of 15 amino acids. CDR1 SEHNR and CDR2 FQNEAQ come from the germline V gene (reference sequence).

This sequence joins TRBV27 and TRBJ2-7, with D perhaps assigned TRBD1 or TRBD2 (5 bases each). The CDR3 is made up of 13 amino acids. Germline CDR1 is MNHEY and CDR2 is SMNVEV (reference sequence). V was trimmed by 8 bases and J by 2 bases, leaving 13 bases between them. CDR3 protein: CASGPTGPYEQYF. In DNA form, the CDR3 reads TGTGCCAGCGGCCCGACGGGACCCTACGAGCAGTACTTC.

The CDR3 region is CASSSGGNQPQHF. The CDR3, as DNA: TGTGCCAGCAGTTCAGGGGGTAATCAGCCCCAGCATTTT. V gene TRBV6-5 combines with J gene TRBJ1-5, with 7 nucleotides matching TRBD1. The CDR3 loop spans 13 amino acids. Germline V gives CDR1 MNHEY, CDR2 SVGAGI. Trimming took 4 bases from V and 4 from J; bases not matched to a gene: 1.

The chain uses TRBV28 and TRBJ2-5; 9 bases align to TRBD2. V shed 3 bases, J shed 4 bases, and the junction held 6 bases outside the gene matches. The CDR3 is 15 residues long. Germline CDR1 reads MDHEN; CDR2 reads SYDVKM. CDR3 sequence: CASSLGSGGPETQYF. CDR3 nucleotides: TGTGCCAGCAGTTTGGGGAGCGGGGGGCCAGAGACCCAGTACTTC.

The V and J genes are TRBV5-1 and TRBJ2-7, with TRBD1 matching 8 bases. CDR3 length: 15 amino acids. CDR1 SGHRS and CDR2 YFSETQ come from the germline V gene. Trimming took 0 bases from V and 3 from J; bases not matched to a gene: 5. CDR3 sequence reads: CASSLEGQELYEQYF. CDR3 nucleotides: TGCGCCAGCAGCTTGGAGGGACAGGAGCTCTACGAGCAGTACTTC.

This chain joins TRBV29-1 and TRBJ2-7; D possibly corresponds to TRBD2 (5 bases). Trimming pared 5 bases from V and 3 bases from J, leaving 20 bases between. The germline V gene encodes CDR1 SQVTM and CDR2 ANQGSEA. The CDR3 sequence is 15 residues long. This CDR3 reads CSVTLGSGVFYEQYF. For the CDR3, the DNA is TGCAGCGTTACCCTAGGCAGCGGTGTATTCTACGAGCAGTACTTC.

J is TRBJ2-5 and V is TRBV18; no reliable D call. CDR3 size: 13 residues. The V end was cut by 6 bases, the J end by 2 bases, with 10 bases between. Germline V gene lookup returns CDR1 KGHSH and CDR2 LQKENI. The CDR3 sequence: CASSREVQETQYF. The CDR3 DNA reads as TGTGCCAGCTCGCGTGAGGTTCAAGAGACCCAGTACTTC.

The chain employs TRBV6-5 and TRBJ2-7; D unresolved. The V end lost 0 bases, the J end lost 2 bases, and 5 bases lay between the germline ends. Per germline, CDR1 MNHEY and CDR2 SVGAGI. CDR3 length equals 13 residues. This CDR3 reads CASSYSPAYEQYF. The CDR3 DNA follows: TGTGCCAGCAGTTACTCCCCAGCCTACGAGCAGTACTTC.

The J gene is TRBJ1-2, the V gene TRBV6-4, with 8 bases that match TRBD1. Germline lookup yields CDR1 MRHNA and CDR2 SNTAGT. Trimming removed 0 bases from V and 7 bases from J; junction bases left unmatched: 7. This CDR3 contains 15 residues. CDR3 DNA sequence: TGTGCCAGCAGTGACTCGACTCAGGGGGCAACTGGCTACACCTTC. Amino acids: CASSDSTQGATGYTF.

The chain carries TRBV4-3 and TRBJ1-5, with 7 bases matching TRBD1. Trimming took 0 bases from V and 5 from J; bases not matched to a gene: 4. The CDR3 has 15 residues. Germline assignment: CDR1 LGHNA and CDR2 YSLEER. The chain's CDR3 is CASSQDQGGDQPQHF. In DNA form, the CDR3 reads TGCGCCAGCAGCCAAGATCAGGGGGGGGATCAGCCCCAGCATTTT.

This sequence joins TRBV6-5 and TRBJ2-5, with TRBD2 as a possible D gene (6 bases). With 2 bases removed from V and 5 bases from J, the gap between germline ends came to 15 bases. The germline V gene has CDR1 MNHEY and CDR2 SVGAGI. The CDR3 totals 15 residues. The CDR3 spells CASSYGGTSRETQYF. The CDR3, as DNA: TGTGCCAGCAGTTACGGGGGGACCTCCAGGGAGACCCAGTACTTC.

The rearrangement joins TRBV6-6 to TRBJ2-7, with D uncertain. The CDR3 runs to 13 residues. Germline V gene data show CDR1 as MNHNY and CDR2 as SVGAGI (reference sequence). Trimming pared 0 bases from V and 6 bases from J, leaving 9 bases between. CDR3 in amino acids: CASSYSKSLEQYF. CDR3 bases: TGTGCCAGCAGTTACTCGAAATCACTCGAGCAGTACTTC.

CDR3 nucleotide sequence: TGTGCCAGCAGTTTCAGCGTGGGGGGGACAGCTTACAATGAGCAGTTCTTC. As protein: CASSFSVGGTAYNEQFF. V gene TRBV28 combines with J gene TRBJ2-1; either TRBD1 or TRBD2 may supply D (7 bases each). Germline values: CDR1 MDHEN, CDR2 SYDVKM. Trimming left V 3 bases short and J 4 bases short, with 19 bases between. The CDR3 consists of 17 residues.

The chain is built from TRBV2 and TRBJ2-2; 11 nucleotides align to TRBD2. Germline-derived CDR1 and CDR2 are SNHLY and FYNNEI. The junction had 10 bases not matched to a gene; V was cut back by 3 bases and J by 4 bases. The CDR3 covers 18 residues. The CDR3 DNA follows: TGTGCCAGCAGTGATTTTGTAGCGGGAGGGCCGAGCACCGGGGAGCTGTTTTTT. Encoded protein: CASSDFVAGGPSTGELFF.

The V call is TRBV3-1 (or the pseudogene TRBV3-2), the J call TRBJ2-1, with TRBD1 identical over 9 bases. Germline CDR1 reads LGHDT; CDR2 reads YNNKEL (reference sequence). There are 16 residues in the CDR3. V was clipped by 4 bases and J by 4 bases; unmatched bases: 8. In nucleotides, the CDR3 is TGTGCCAGCAGCCGCAGGACAGGGGCCCCTTACAATGAGCAGTTCTTC. The encoded protein is CASSRRTGAPYNEQFF.

This clone was recorded only once. The chain couples TRBV19 to TRBJ2-2, with 7 bases that match TRBD1. The CDR3 contains 15 residues. CDR1 is LNHDA, CDR2 SQIVND, per germline (reference sequence). V shed 5 bases and J 4 bases; nucleotides not matched to a gene: 7. The CDR3: CASSPRTGVTGELFF. CDR3 in DNA: TGTGCCAGTAGTCCTCGGACAGGAGTCACCGGGGAGCTGTTTTTT.

The rearrangement uses TRBV27 and TRBJ1-1; TRBD1 matches at 7 bases. Germline CDR1 is MNHEY and CDR2 is SMNVEV (reference sequence). The CDR3 contains 11 residues. J lost 6 bases, V lost 6 bases, and 1 base had no gene match. The CDR3 DNA reads as TGTGCCAGCAGGCAGGGGGCTGAAGCTTTCTTT. This gives the protein CASRQGAEAFF.

The chain carries TRBV9 and TRBJ1-5, with a weak D call TRBD1 (6 bases). From germline, CDR1 is SGDLS and CDR2 YYNGEE. V was clipped by 4 bases and J by 3 bases, with 14 bases between them. The CDR3 is 15 amino acids. The DNA of the CDR3 is TGTGCCAGCAGCCCAAGGGGGGGTCCCAATCAGCCCCAGCATTTT. It encodes CASSPRGGPNQPQHF.

The chain carries TRBV3-1 (or the pseudogene TRBV3-2) and TRBJ1-5; D is unclear. V was trimmed by 1 base and J by 4 bases, leaving 5 bases between them. The length of the CDR3 is 13 residues. CDR1 LGHDT and CDR2 YNNKEL come from the germline V gene (reference sequence). Written as DNA, the CDR3 is TGTGCCAGCAGCCAAGGGGGAAATCAGCCCCAGCATTTT. Translated, it gives CASSQGGNQPQHF.

The V gene is TRBV4-1, the J gene TRBJ1-1; D remains ambiguous. CDR3 size: 14 residues. Trimming took 2 bases from V and 0 from J, leaving 7 bases between them. Germline V gene sequence: CDR1 MGHRA, CDR2 YSYEKL. The CDR3 reads CASSQSFLNTEAFF. The CDR3 DNA sequence: TGCGCCAGCAGCCAAAGCTTCCTGAACACTGAAGCTTTCTTT.

The rearrangement joins TRBV6-5 to TRBJ1-1; D possibly corresponds to TRBD1 (6 bases). V was cut by 7 bases and J by 4 bases, with 19 bases left in between. The CDR3 spans 15 residues. Germline CDR1 is MNHEY and CDR2 is SVGAGI. CDR3 residues: CASMRRRDIRTEAFF. CDR3 sequence (DNA): TGTGCCAGCATGAGACGAAGGGACATCCGCACTGAAGCTTTCTTT.

This chain links TRBV11-2 with TRBJ2-7; perhaps TRBD1 as D (6 bases). Per the germline V gene, CDR1 is SGHAT and CDR2 is FQNNGV. Trimming took off 0 bases at V and 7 bases at J, with 28 bases between the two ends. The CDR3 totals 19 residues. CDR3 sequence: CASSLDLRRGTVYFGEQYF. CDR3 in DNA: TGTGCCAGCAGCTTAGATCTACGTAGGGGGACGGTCTACTTCGGAGAGCAGTACTTC.

The genes are TRBV7-2 and TRBJ1-5; D unresolved. V was trimmed by 1 base and J by 7 bases, leaving 14 bases between them. Per the germline V gene, CDR1 is SGHTA and CDR2 is FQGNSA. The CDR3 loop spans 15 amino acids. The CDR3 loop reads CASSLVRGGWQPQHF. The CDR3 DNA reads TGTGCCAGCAGCTTAGTTAGAGGCGGCTGGCAGCCCCAGCATTTT.

This chain joins TRBV5-6 and TRBJ1-2; 7 bases are a match to TRBD1. V shed 3 bases and J 2 bases; nucleotides not matched to a gene: 4. The CDR3 length is 14 residues. Germline V gene sequence: CDR1 SGHDT, CDR2 YYEEEE. CDR3 nucleotides: TGTGCCAGCAGCTCGGGACAGTTGAACTATGGCTACACCTTC. Its translation is CASSSGQLNYGYTF.

The CDR3 nucleotides read TGTGCCAGCAGCGCCCTCCCGACAAAGAAGCTGGGGGAGACCCAGTACTTC. It specifies CASSALPTKKLGETQYF. The chain links TRBV7-9 to TRBJ2-5; D call uncertain. With 5 bases removed from V and 5 bases from J, the gap between germline ends came to 24 bases. The CDR3 totals 17 residues. The V gene's germline CDR1 is SEHNR and CDR2 FQNEAQ (reference sequence).

CDR3 nucleotides: TGTGCCAGCAGCCCCCGGGACAGCAAAATGGAAAAACTGTTTTTT. This gives the protein CASSPRDSKMEKLFF. The J gene is TRBJ1-4, the V gene TRBV21-1; the table calls TRBD1, which could not be checked here. TRBV21-1 has pseudogene status. CDR3 length: 15 residues.

The J gene is TRBJ2-2, the V gene TRBV7-6, with 15 bases aligning to TRBD2. The V segment lost 5 bases and the J segment 4 bases; nucleotides outside the gene matches: 17. The CDR3 is made up of 21 amino acids. The germline gives CDR1 SGHVS, CDR2 FNYEAQ. This CDR3 reads CASSLPKTGLAGGTGTGELFF. CDR3 DNA: TGTGCCAGCAGCCTCCCCAAAACGGGACTAGCGGGGGGTACTGGCACCGGGGAGCTGTTTTTT. The full variable domain, its missing parts supplied by reference TRBV7-6 and TRBJ2-2, is GAGVSQSPRYKVTKRGQDVALRCDPISGHVSLYWYRQALGQGPEFLTYFNYEAQQDKSGLPNDRFSAERPEGSISTLTIQRTEQRDSAMYRCASSLPKTGLAGGTGTGELFFGEGSRLTVL.

This chain joins TRBV28 and TRBJ2-7; 7 nucleotides line up with TRBD2. Germline-derived CDR1 and CDR2 are MDHEN and SYDVKM. The V segment lost 7 bases and the J segment 3 bases; nucleotides outside the gene matches: 6. The CDR3 contains 13 residues. The chain's CDR3 is CASTPPGGYEQYF. CDR3 bases: TGTGCCAGCACCCCACCGGGGGGCTACGAGCAGTACTTC. Combining the CDR3 with reference TRBV28 and TRBJ2-7 gives the whole variable domain DVKVTQSSRYLVKRTGEKVFLECVQDMDHENMFWYRQDPGLGLRLIYFSYDVKMKEKGDIPEGYSVSREKKERFSLILESASTNQTSMYLCASTPPGGYEQYFGPGTRLTVT.

The V gene is TRBV27, the J gene TRBJ2-7; a weak D match, TRBD2 (5 bases). This CDR3 is 17 amino acids long. Trimming took off 1 base at V and 2 bases at J, with 18 bases between the two ends. Germline V gives CDR1 MNHEY, CDR2 SMNVEV (reference sequence). CDR3 sequence: CASSLFPGSPKTYEQYF. The CDR3 DNA reads as TGTGCCAGCAGTTTATTCCCGGGGTCACCGAAAACCTACGAGCAGTACTTC.